Below, one T cell receptor beta chain is given with its context. Its antigen is unknown. No base-level quality is on record; no much larger clone is a single base apart. CDR1 and CDR2 (WNHNN, SYGVQD) derive from the germline V gene (reference sequence). The germline V and J ends show losses of 6 bases and 6 bases respectively, and no gene match explains 11 bases of the junction. From its cysteine to its phenylalanine, the CDR3 spans 17 amino acids. The sequence is cut down to CDR3 DNA, 51 bases in frame from base 1. The trial excluded patients who had a history of autoimmune disease or who were on systemic immunosuppression. Peripheral blood for TCR sequencing was drawn from every dose cohort at baseline, at cycle 4 day 1 and at cycle 7 day 1. The samples were drawn from a first-in-human, open-label, multicenter phase I dose-escalation trial of ivuxolimab. Adults with locally advanced or metastatic melanoma, renal cell, hepatocellular, or head and neck squamous cell carcinoma were enrolled in the trial. Before TCR sequencing, CD4+ T cells and CD8+ T cells from peripheral blood were sorted into separate populations.

These data are taken from a study of OX40 agonist ivuxolimab in advanced cancers. About the investigation overall: The costimulatory receptor OX40 (CD134) was targeted by ivuxolimab, a fully human IgG2 agonistic monoclonal antibody. Intravenous ivuxolimab was administered to patients every 2 weeks at six dose levels: 0.01, 0.1, 0.3, 1.5, 3 and 10 mg/kg. Among the approximately 50 dose-escalation patients, approximately 20 had hepatocellular carcinoma, roughly 15 melanoma, 9 renal cell carcinoma and 9 head and neck cancer. In the dose-escalation cohort, 70% to 85% of patients were male, and the mean age was roughly 60 years with a range of about 20 to 90. Prior anti-PD-1, anti-PD-L1 or anti-CTLA-4 therapy was permitted, and 35% to 40% of dose-escalation patients had received checkpoint inhibitors. Three dose-escalation patients achieved partial responses, one with hepatocellular carcinoma and two with cutaneous melanoma. Peripheral TCRbeta sequencing was intended to test whether TCR sequence diversity was altered and clonal T-cell expansion was caused by ivuxolimab. The paper covers the monotherapy dose-escalation part of the phase I ivuxolimab trial, which included N ≈ 54 patients. Results and caveats for the whole study, not just this receptor: Partial responders in the 0.1-3.0 mg/kg groups had among the lowest normalized peripheral clonal expansion, especially among CD8+ T cells. Low levels of normalized T-cell clonal expansion were also shown by some nonresponding patients. After ivuxolimab, CD8+ T cells had more expanded clones than CD4+ T cells on average. At doses of 0.1 to 3.0 mg/kg, clonal expansion of both CD4+ and CD8+ blood T cells was observed from baseline to week 6. Which antigens the clonally expanded peripheral T cells were specific for was not determined.

Genomic DNA was isolated from the sorted cells so that the TCRbeta CDR3 region could be sequenced. The immunoSEQ Assay was used for sequencing of TCRbeta CDR3 regions. TCRdb obtained this table from immuneACCESS and retained in-frame rearrangements with V and J assigned. These tables miss some clones; where compared with another copy, unresolved V genes account for less than half of the shortfall, and the remainder is unexplained. The table for this sample lists approximately 76,000 clones; over 75% of them were counted only once. The top ten clonotypes cover roughly 6% of the sample. The sequenced sample was CD4+ or CD8+ T cells sorted from blood, obtained in a trial of the OX40 agonist ivuxolimab. The V gene is TRBV10-1 and the J gene is TRBJ2-7, with TRBD2 identical over 16 junction bases. The receptor comes from an adult with an advanced solid tumor such as melanoma, head and neck, liver or kidney cancer. In nucleotide form, the sequence is TGCGCCAGCAGCCAAGGGACTAGCGGGAGGGCCTCCCTCGAGCAGTACTTC. It is translated as CASSQGTSGRASLEQYF.